Listed here are 31 T cell receptor beta chains from one sample, sequenced in a study of radiotherapy plus CTLA-4 blockade in lung cancer. The assay was immunoSEQ multiplex PCR, and TCRdb's table has in-frame clones only and misses some. The sample has roughly 45,000 clones, 65% to 70% seen once. Material: peripheral blood, obtained from a patient treated with radiotherapy plus ipilimumab. These receptors all stem from a human donor with non-small cell lung cancer who had a partial response to radiotherapy plus ipilimumab.

CDR3 region: CASSPRQVGGTEAFF. Written as DNA, the CDR3 is TGTGCCAGCAGCCCCCGACAGGTTGGGGGCACTGAAGCTTTCTTT. The genes are TRBV7-2 and TRBJ1-1, with D perhaps matching TRBD1 (6 bases). Germline V gives CDR1 SGHTA, CDR2 FQGNSA. V lost 5 bases and J 4 bases, leaving 17 bases between the germline ends. The CDR3 has 15 amino acids.

The chain combines TRBV11-3 with TRBJ2-1, with D unclear. The V end lost 0 bases, the J end lost 10 bases, and 19 bases lay between the germline ends. There are 16 residues in the CDR3. Germline V lookup: CDR1 SGHNT, CDR2 YENEEA. CDR3 residues: CASSLDGSLLDGEQFF. DNA of the CDR3: TGTGCCAGCAGCTTAGATGGATCACTTCTTGACGGGGAGCAGTTCTTC.

V is TRBV27 and J is TRBJ2-3; 15 bases agree with TRBD2. CDR1 and CDR2 from the germline V gene are MNHEY and SMNVEV (reference sequence). V lost 4 bases, J lost 2 bases, and 16 bases stayed unmatched. The length of the CDR3 is 21 residues. The CDR3 DNA follows: TGTGCCAGCAGTTCGATCCGAGGGACTAGCGGGGGGTTATTCACCACAGATACGCAGTATTTT. It yields the protein CASSSIRGTSGGLFTTDTQYF.

The CDR3 region has the DNA TGTGCCAGCAAGAGCTCCTACAATGAGCAGTTCTTC. Protein: CASKSSYNEQFF. The chain has TRBV7-2 and TRBJ2-1; D unclear. Trimming took 7 bases from V and 0 from J, leaving 4 bases between them. Germline V gene sequence: CDR1 SGHTA, CDR2 FQGNSA. The CDR3 has 12 residues.

The J gene is TRBJ2-1, the V gene TRBV5-4, with TRBD2 matching over 11 bases. Trimming cost V 2 bases and J 5 bases; bases outside gene matches: 3. Germline V gene lookup returns CDR1 SGHNT and CDR2 YYREEE (reference sequence). The CDR3 has 15 amino acids. Here the CDR3 DNA reads TGTGCCAGCAGCTTACGACTAGCGGGGAACAATGAGCAGTTCTTC. Its translation is CASSLRLAGNNEQFF. Drawing the rest from reference TRBV5-4 and TRBJ2-1, the complete variable domain is ETGVTQSPTHLIKTRGQQVTLRCSSQSGHNTVSWYQQALGQGPQFIFQYYREEENGRGNFPPRFSGLQFPNYSSELNVNALELDDSALYLCASSLRLAGNNEQFFGPGTRLTVL.

This clone was detected only a few times. The V and J genes are TRBV7-9 and TRBJ1-2; tentative D call: TRBD1 (5 bases). The V end lost 7 bases, the J end lost 4 bases, and 16 bases lay between the germline ends. The V gene's germline CDR1 is SEHNR and CDR2 FQNEAQ (reference sequence). This CDR3 is 14 amino acids long. The CDR3 reads CASTRRGVSYGYTF. The CDR3 DNA sequence: TGTGCCAGCACCCGGCGGGGGGTTAGCTATGGCTACACCTTC.

The chain uses TRBV10-1 and TRBJ1-1, with 9 bases fitting TRBD1. The CDR3 is made up of 14 amino acids. V dropped 10 bases and J dropped 2; count of bases not matched to a gene: 8. Per the germline V gene, CDR1 is WNHNN and CDR2 is SYGVQD (reference sequence). CDR3 sequence (DNA): TGCGCCATCCTCGGGGACAGGGATAACACTGAAGCTTTCTTT. Amino acid sequence: CAILGDRDNTEAFF.

The rearrangement links TRBV9 to TRBJ2-1; 7 bases agree with TRBD1. The CDR3 spans 18 residues. CDR1 is SGDLS, CDR2 YYNGEE, per germline. V lost 2 bases to trimming and J lost 0 bases; unmatched junction nucleotides: 11. The DNA for the CDR3 is TGTGCCAGCAGCGTTTCCATCGGACAGGACGACTCCTACAATGAGCAGTTCTTC. Encoded protein: CASSVSIGQDDSYNEQFF.

In this sample, this clone turned up a few times. The chain has TRBV30 and TRBJ1-4; D not resolved. Germline-derived CDR1 and CDR2 are GTSNPN and SVGIG (reference sequence). Trimming pared 2 bases from V and 5 bases from J, leaving 15 bases between. The CDR3 loop spans 15 amino acids. As DNA, the CDR3 is TGTGCCTGGAGTACATCGAATTGGGCGAATGAAAAACTGTTTTTT. This gives the protein CAWSTSNWANEKLFF.

This chain links TRBV30 with TRBJ1-1; TRBD1 aligns across 8 bases. This CDR3 contains 14 residues. Germline assignment: CDR1 GTSNPN and CDR2 SVGIG (reference sequence). V dropped 2 bases and J dropped 6; count of bases not matched to a gene: 8. The CDR3 sequence is CAWSYRGGASEAFF. DNA for the CDR3: TGTGCCTGGAGTTACAGGGGGGGCGCGTCTGAAGCTTTCTTT. Drawing the rest from reference TRBV30 and TRBJ1-1, the complete variable domain is SQTIHQWPATLVQPVGSPLSLECTVEGTSNPNLYWYRQAAGRGLQLLFYSVGIGQISSEVPQNLSASRPQDRQFILSSKKLLLSDSGFYLCAWSYRGGASEAFFGQGTRLTVV.

The chain is built from TRBV14 and TRBJ1-2; 7 bases fit TRBD1. The CDR3 runs to 14 residues. V lost 1 base and J lost 4; bases outside the gene matches: 3. The germline V gene encodes CDR1 SGHDN and CDR2 FVKESK. In nucleotides, the CDR3 is TGTGCCAGCAGCCAAGCGGCAGGGGGCTATGGCTACACCTTC. Protein: CASSQAAGGYGYTF.

The chain couples TRBV6-5 to TRBJ1-6; TRBD1 matches at 8 bases. In germline, CDR1 is MNHEY, CDR2 SVGAGI. The CDR3 consists of 13 residues. Trimming cost V 0 bases and J 13 bases; bases outside gene matches: 2. The CDR3: CASSYSRTGPLHF. In nucleotides, the CDR3 is TGTGCCAGCAGTTACTCCCGGACAGGGCCCCTCCACTTT.

On this clone itself: Its ends do not fully match the called genes, so a read error is possible. This CDR3 reads CASSIFSSYEQYF. The CDR3 nucleotides read TGCGCCAGCAGTATATTTAGCTCCTACGAGCAGTACTTC. V and J are TRBV5-5 and TRBJ2-7; D gene uncertain. In germline, CDR1 is SGHKS, CDR2 YYEKEE (reference sequence). The CDR3 consists of 13 residues.

This clone occurred many times. CDR3 DNA: TGTGCCAGCAGTTATTCCCGGGGCTCTGGAAACACCATATATTTT. Translation: CASSYSRGSGNTIYF. The chain recombines TRBV6-5 with TRBJ1-3, with D hard to call. V lost 3 bases and J 0 bases, leaving 9 bases between the germline ends. CDR1 is MNHEY, CDR2 SVGAGI, per germline. This CDR3 comprises 15 residues.

The chain uses TRBV19 and TRBJ2-3; the D gene is possibly TRBD1 (5 bases). This CDR3 is 13 amino acids long. Germline-derived CDR1 and CDR2 are LNHDA and SQIVND (reference sequence). The V and J ends lost 3 bases and 11 bases respectively, with 15 bases between them. CDR3 residues: CASSIRDTLGQYF. For the CDR3, the DNA is TGTGCCAGTAGTATCAGGGATACCCTAGGGCAGTATTTT.

This chain connects TRBV11-1 to TRBJ2-1; D is possibly TRBD2 (6 bases). Trimming stripped 3 bases from V and 4 bases from J, with 10 bases between. CDR3 length equals 14 residues. Germline CDR1 and CDR2: SGHAT and FQDESV (reference sequence). CDR3 residues: CASSFQRVYNEQFF. CDR3 nucleotide sequence: TGTGCCAGCAGCTTCCAGCGGGTTTACAATGAGCAGTTCTTC.

The CDR3 sequence: CASTRDGYNSPLHF. In DNA, the CDR3 is TGTGCCAGCACCCGGGATGGCTATAATTCACCCCTCCACTTT. The rearrangement uses TRBV2 and TRBJ1-6; no definite D call. Trimming took 7 bases from V and 3 from J, leaving 10 bases between them. CDR1 and CDR2 (germline): SNHLY, FYNNEI. The CDR3 loop spans 14 amino acids. Complete variable domain (other parts from reference TRBV2 and TRBJ1-6): EPEVTQTPSHQVTQMGQEVILRCVPISNHLYFYWYRQILGQKVEFLVSFYNNEISEKSEIFDDQFSVERPDGSNFTLKIRSTKLEDSAMYFCASTRDGYNSPLHFGNGTRLTVT.

This chain uses TRBV6-1 with TRBJ1-1; D uncertain. V was clipped by 2 bases and J by 0 bases, with 7 bases between them. The germline gives CDR1 MNHNS, CDR2 SASEGT. The CDR3 extends over 14 amino acids. CDR3 sequence reads: CASSEQKMNTEAFF. The CDR3 bases are TGTGCCAGCAGTGAACAGAAGATGAACACTGAAGCTTTCTTT.

The V call is TRBV19, the J call TRBJ2-7; perhaps TRBD2 as D (6 bases). Germline V gene data show CDR1 as LNHDA and CDR2 as SQIVND (reference sequence). V was shortened by 5 bases and J by 1 base, with 18 bases between the two germline ends. The CDR3 has 16 residues. As DNA, the CDR3 is TGTGCCAGTAGTGCTTCACCTCGTCGGGGGTCCTACGAGCAGTACTTC. It is translated as CASSASPRRGSYEQYF.

This clone has just a few counts. The chain couples TRBV6-6 to TRBJ2-7; 8 positions agree with TRBD2. The CDR3 loop spans 15 amino acids. V lost 5 bases to trimming and J lost 2 bases; unmatched junction nucleotides: 8. CDR1 is MNHNY and CDR2 is SVGAGI in the germline V gene (reference sequence). Here the CDR3 DNA reads TGTGCCAGCAGTCTCCCCAGCGGGAGCCCCTACGAGCAGTACTTC. This sequence encodes CASSLPSGSPYEQYF.

The rearrangement uses TRBV7-2 and TRBJ1-5; D perhaps matches TRBD1 (5 bases). V was trimmed by 0 bases and J by 6 bases, leaving 9 bases between them. The CDR3 sequence is 14 residues long. Germline lookup yields CDR1 SGHTA and CDR2 FQGNSA. CDR3 sequence (DNA): TGTGCCAGCAGCTTAGCAGGGGTTGGTCAGCCCCAGCATTTT. Its protein product is CASSLAGVGQPQHF.

This clone was seen more than once but under ten times. This sample includes further DNA sequences coding for the same CDR3. The chain is built from TRBV5-1 and TRBJ1-1; D is possibly TRBD1 (5 bases). CDR1 and CDR2 (germline): SGHRS, YFSETQ. The CDR3 contains 15 residues. The germline V and J ends were trimmed by 0 bases and 3 bases, with 12 bases remaining between them. CDR3 nucleotide sequence: TGCGCCAGCAGCTTGGGGTCCAGGGCCGACACTGAAGCTTTCTTT. Translation gives CASSLGSRADTEAFF.

The chain combines TRBV9 with TRBJ2-6; D is possibly TRBD1 (6 bases). Looked up from germline, CDR1 is SGDLS and CDR2 is YYNGEE. Trimming took 0 bases from V and 0 from J, leaving 16 bases between them. The CDR3 extends over 19 amino acids. In DNA form, the CDR3 reads TGTGCCAGCAGCGTAGCGGCCCGGGACACGTACTCTGGGGCCAACGTCCTGACTTTC. Amino acid sequence: CASSVAARDTYSGANVLTF. Together with reference TRBV9 and TRBJ2-6, the CDR3 gives the full variable domain: DSGVTQTPKHLITATGQRVTLRCSPRSGDLSVYWYQQSLDQGLQFLIQYYNGEERAKGNILERFSAQQFPDLHSELNLSSLELGDSALYFCASSVAARDTYSGANVLTFGAGSRLTVL.

The V call is TRBV10-3, the J call TRBJ2-7; weak D call: TRBD1 (5 bases). The CDR3 runs 15 residues. The V gene lost 4 bases and the J gene lost 2 bases, with 15 bases spanning the gap. Germline CDR1 reads ENHRY; CDR2 reads SYGVKD. The CDR3 sequence is CAISGGLDSTYEQYF. Here the CDR3 DNA reads TGTGCCATCAGTGGTGGGCTAGACAGCACCTACGAGCAGTACTTC.

The genes are TRBV5-6 and TRBJ1-1; the D gene is possibly TRBD1 (5 bases). The germline CDR1 and CDR2 sequences are SGHDT and YYEEEE. The length of the CDR3 is 14 residues. Trimming stripped 2 bases from V and 3 bases from J, with 11 bases between. CDR3 sequence (DNA): TGTGCCAGCAGCTTAACTCCAGGGTACACTGAAGCTTTCTTT. It specifies CASSLTPGYTEAFF. The full variable domain, completed using reference TRBV5-6 and TRBJ1-1, is DAGVTQSPTHLIKTRGQQVTLRCSPKSGHDTVSWYQQALGQGPQFIFQYYEEEERQRGNFPDRFSGHQFPNYSSELNVNALLLGDSALYLCASSLTPGYTEAFFGQGTRLTVV.

For the CDR3, the DNA is TGTGCCAGTAGGGGGCATCCGAACACTGAAGCTTTCTTT. Translated, it gives CASRGHPNTEAFF. The gene calls are TRBV7-6 and TRBJ1-1, with 7 bases aligning to TRBD1. V gave up 9 bases and J gave up 1 base; unmatched junction bases: 5. The CDR3 length is 13 residues. Germline V CDR1 and CDR2: SGHVS, FNYEAQ.

The chain has TRBV6-5 and TRBJ2-7, with a weak D call TRBD2 (5 bases). Germline V CDR1 and CDR2: MNHEY, SVGAGI. The CDR3 consists of 14 residues. V lost 6 bases and J lost 0, with 12 bases in between. CDR3 sequence (DNA): TGTGCCAGCAGCCACGGGATAGTCTCCTACGAGCAGTACTTC. Its translation is CASSHGIVSYEQYF.

The chain carries TRBV29-1 and TRBJ1-2; 7 bases fit TRBD1. Losses at the gene ends were 4 bases for V and 2 bases for J; bases not matched to a gene: 4. The CDR3 consists of 13 residues. CDR1 SQVTM and CDR2 ANQGSEA come from the germline V gene. The CDR3 spells CSVGPDRNYGYTF. CDR3 DNA: TGCAGCGTTGGCCCGGACAGGAACTATGGCTACACCTTC.

This clone was seen a handful of times. This chain links TRBV19 with TRBJ1-4, with D tentatively TRBD1 (6 bases). The V and J ends lost 7 bases and 7 bases respectively, with 7 bases between them. This CDR3 is built from 11 residues. The germline V gene encodes CDR1 LNHDA and CDR2 SQIVND (reference sequence). CDR3 protein: CASKTGEKLFF. CDR3 nucleotide sequence: TGTGCCAGTAAGACAGGTGAAAAACTGTTTTTT.

The CDR3 DNA follows: TGTGCCAGCAGTAGCGAGAACACCGGGGAGCTGTTTTTT. This sequence encodes CASSSENTGELFF. The chain recombines TRBV27 with TRBJ2-2; D gene unclear. The length of the CDR3 is 13 residues. V lost 5 bases, J lost 1 base, and 5 bases lay in between. Germline CDR1 and CDR2: MNHEY and SMNVEV (reference sequence).

The chain couples TRBV6-1 to TRBJ2-5; possibly TRBD1 for D (5 bases). This CDR3 has 14 residues. Trimming stripped 6 bases from V and 2 bases from J, with 13 bases between. The germline CDR1 and CDR2 sequences are MNHNS and SASEGT. CDR3 residues: CASRTGPGQETQYF. Here the CDR3 DNA reads TGTGCCAGCAGAACTGGGCCAGGGCAAGAGACCCAGTACTTC.